This T cell receptor beta chain was profiled in a study of shared clonotypes between healthy human individuals (dated by TCRdb to the early 2020s). About the investigation overall: A couple of women and a few men aged 18 to 49 years were included in the cohort. Each donor's leukapheresis produced roughly between about 0.8 and 10 billion PBMCs. Libraries were prepared and TCR repertoires were sequenced by different laboratories using diverse techniques, in order to increase sequencing depth and limit assay-specific biases. To estimate repertoire size and how much clonotype sharing occurs between individuals, the study deeply sequenced the blood TCR repertoires of 5 or 6 healthy adults.

A word on this clone: Its antigen specificity is not known. Base qualities are not at hand, and no much larger clone is one base apart. This CDR3 is also generated by other DNA sequences in the sample.

Using the deep immunoSEQ assay, TCR CDR3 regions were amplified from genomic DNA by multiplex PCR. Extracted genomic DNA from each cell subset was distributed evenly across all wells of several immunoSEQ 96-well plates, and each plate was treated as a replicate. For unsorted PBMC, 300 ng genomic DNA, equal to about 30,000 T cell genomes, was loaded into each replicate PCR. Ten immunoSEQ deep assay plates were used to sequence the unsorted PBMC genomic DNA. Purified libraries were measured with a Qubit 3.0 fluorometer, size-checked on a Bioanalyzer 2100, and measured again with the KAPA Library Quantification kit. Each immunoSEQ 96-well plate was sequenced on its own single-read 150-cycle Illumina NextSeq 550 flow cell. For the original study's pipeline: Because the immunoSEQ output included only junctional sequences and no quality scores, the filtering could not be the same as the filtering used for full-length reads. To assign V/J genes and CDR3, sequences were annotated using PyIR, a Python wrapper for IgBLAST v1.9, with IMGT germline references. Reads were filtered out if the reads had weak V/J assignments (E-value above 1e-6), no CDR3, stop codons, out-of-frame junctions, or ambiguous translated residues. V3J clonotypes were defined as sequences sharing the same inferred V gene, J gene, and CDR3 amino acid sequence. Percentage overlap between repertoires was calculated by dividing the number of shared unique clonotypes by the size of the smaller repertoire. Richness of each repertoire was evaluated using RTK rarefaction, the Chao1 estimator, and Recon v2.1 estimates of unobserved clonotypes. The clones in this table, taken by TCRdb from immuneACCESS, are in-frame only. Not every clone is retained; where verified, under half of the shortfall comes from an unresolved V gene, and the cause of the rest is unknown. That table gives V, J and clone size, and the DNA gave D and trimming. The sample table records some 530,000 clones; around 73% of these occur just once. Around 12% of the sample lies in the top ten.

Results and caveats for the whole study, not just this receptor: Sampling was restricted to blood, and TCR repertoires in tissue are likely to differ from TCR repertoires in blood. Because the study included a small number of donors, the genetic and exposure-history diversity represented was limited. Pairwise subsampling led to the expectation that sequencing depth would affect the degree of clonotype sharing among donors.

Donors were healthy HIV-negative adults with no recently reported acute infections or vaccinations. Every donor was a Caucasian adult residing in Nashville, Tennessee, USA. For unsorted samples, 100 million or so PBMCs were counted, and genomic DNA was extracted using the QIAamp DNA Blood Mini kit. After blood collection by leukapheresis, PBMCs were isolated using Ficoll-Histopaque density gradient centrifugation and then cryopreserved in the vapor phase of liquid nitrogen. This TCR was sampled from a woman aged 40 to 50 in good health. Some clones in this sample may be carry-over from other donors' samples. Sequencing was done on a sample of PBMCs.

The CDR3: CSATSGDTQYF. The DNA sequence is as follows: TGCAGTGCCACGTCGGGGGATACGCAGTATTTT. The sequence joins TRBV20-1 to TRBJ2-3; a tentative D call is TRBD2 (5 bases match). V loses 6 bases of germline sequence and J loses 6 bases, and the interval between the two ends is 10 bases. The CDR3 has 11 amino acids, counting the end cysteine and phenylalanine. The sequence is cut down to CDR3 DNA, 33 bases in frame from base 1. CDR1 and CDR2, per the germline V gene (reference sequence), are DFQATT and SNEGSKA.